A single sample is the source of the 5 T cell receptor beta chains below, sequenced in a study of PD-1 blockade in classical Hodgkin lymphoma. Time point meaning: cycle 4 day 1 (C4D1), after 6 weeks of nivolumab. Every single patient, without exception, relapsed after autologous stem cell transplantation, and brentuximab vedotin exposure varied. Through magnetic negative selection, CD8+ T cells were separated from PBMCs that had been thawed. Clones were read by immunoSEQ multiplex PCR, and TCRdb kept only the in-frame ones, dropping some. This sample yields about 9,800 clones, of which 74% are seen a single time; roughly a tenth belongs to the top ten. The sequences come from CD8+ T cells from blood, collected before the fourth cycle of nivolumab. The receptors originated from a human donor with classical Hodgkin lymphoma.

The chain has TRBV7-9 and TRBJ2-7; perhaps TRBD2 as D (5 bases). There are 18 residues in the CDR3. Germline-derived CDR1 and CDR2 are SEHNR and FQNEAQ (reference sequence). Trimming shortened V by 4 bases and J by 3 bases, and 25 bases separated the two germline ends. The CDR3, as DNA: TGTGCCAGCAGCTCCCCCCCGGGGAACGAATTTTCCGACTACGAGCAGTACTTC. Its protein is CASSSPPGNEFSDYEQYF.

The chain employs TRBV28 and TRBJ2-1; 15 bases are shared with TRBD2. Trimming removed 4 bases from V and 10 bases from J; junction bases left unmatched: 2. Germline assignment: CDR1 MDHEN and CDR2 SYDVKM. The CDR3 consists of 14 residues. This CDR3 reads CASSWGTSGREQFF. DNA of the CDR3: TGTGCCAGCAGTTGGGGGACTAGCGGGAGGGAGCAGTTCTTC.

The CDR3 DNA is TGTGCCAGCAGTTTAGCTCCCGGGACAGTATCTTACTATGGCTACACCTTC. It is translated as CASSLAPGTVSYYGYTF. This rearrangement joins TRBV27 to TRBJ1-2; TRBD1 aligns across 7 bases. V trimming: 2 bases; J trimming: 3 bases; junction bases outside the gene matches: 12. Per germline, CDR1 MNHEY and CDR2 SMNVEV (reference sequence). This CDR3 comprises 17 residues.

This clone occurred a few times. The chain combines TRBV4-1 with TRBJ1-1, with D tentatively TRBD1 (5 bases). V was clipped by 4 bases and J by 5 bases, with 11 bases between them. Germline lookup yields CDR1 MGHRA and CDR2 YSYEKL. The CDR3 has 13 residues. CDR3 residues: CASSLVTETEAFF. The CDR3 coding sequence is TGCGCCAGCAGCCTAGTGACAGAAACTGAAGCTTTCTTT.

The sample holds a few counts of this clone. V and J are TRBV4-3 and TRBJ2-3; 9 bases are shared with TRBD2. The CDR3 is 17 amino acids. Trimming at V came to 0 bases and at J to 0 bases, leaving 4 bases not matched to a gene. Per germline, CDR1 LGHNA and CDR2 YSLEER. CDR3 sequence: CASSQDWLAGSTDTQYF. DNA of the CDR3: TGCGCCAGCAGCCAAGATTGGCTAGCGGGGAGCACAGATACGCAGTATTTT.